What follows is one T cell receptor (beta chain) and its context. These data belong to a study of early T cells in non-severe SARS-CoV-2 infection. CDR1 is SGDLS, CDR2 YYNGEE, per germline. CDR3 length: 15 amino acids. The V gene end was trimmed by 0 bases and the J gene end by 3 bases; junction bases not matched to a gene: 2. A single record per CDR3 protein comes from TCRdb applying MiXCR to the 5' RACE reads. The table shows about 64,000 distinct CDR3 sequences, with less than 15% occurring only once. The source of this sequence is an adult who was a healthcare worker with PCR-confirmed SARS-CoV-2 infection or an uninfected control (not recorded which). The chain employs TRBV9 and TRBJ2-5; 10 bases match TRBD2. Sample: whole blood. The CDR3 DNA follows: TGTGCCAGCAGCGTAGGTCTAGCGGGGGAAGAGACCCAGTACTTC. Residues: CASSVGLAGEETQYF. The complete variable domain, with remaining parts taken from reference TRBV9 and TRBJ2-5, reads DSGVTQTPKHLITATGQRVTLRCSPRSGDLSVYWYQQSLDQGLQFLIQYYNGEERAKGNILERFSAQQFPDLHSELNLSSLELGDSALYFCASSVGLAGEETQYFGPGTRLLVL.